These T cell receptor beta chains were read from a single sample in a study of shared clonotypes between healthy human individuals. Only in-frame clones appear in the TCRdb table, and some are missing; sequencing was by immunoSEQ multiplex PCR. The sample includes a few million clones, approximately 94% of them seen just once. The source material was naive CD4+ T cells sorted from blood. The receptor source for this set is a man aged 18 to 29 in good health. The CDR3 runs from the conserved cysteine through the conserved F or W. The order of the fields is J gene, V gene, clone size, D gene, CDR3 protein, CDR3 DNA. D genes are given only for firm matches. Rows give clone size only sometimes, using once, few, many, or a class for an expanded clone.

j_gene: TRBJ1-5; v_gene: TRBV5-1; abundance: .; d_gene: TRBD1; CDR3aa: CASSLGGQANQPQHF; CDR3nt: TGCGCCAGCAGCTTGGGGGGACAGGCTAATCAGCCCCAGCATTTT
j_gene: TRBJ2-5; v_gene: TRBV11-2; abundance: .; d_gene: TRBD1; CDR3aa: CASSLDGAGGETQYF; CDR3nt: TGTGCCAGCAGCTTAGACGGGGCAGGGGGAGAGACCCAGTACTTC
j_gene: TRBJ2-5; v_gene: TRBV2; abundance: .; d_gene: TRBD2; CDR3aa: CASSVVAGGRETQYF; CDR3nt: TGTGCCAGCAGTGTAGTAGCGGGGGGGAGAGAGACCCAGTACTTC
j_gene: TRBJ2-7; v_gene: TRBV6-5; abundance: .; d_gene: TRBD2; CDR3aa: CASSRGSTDEQYF; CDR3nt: TGTGCCAGCAGTCGCGGGAGTACAGACGAGCAGTACTTC
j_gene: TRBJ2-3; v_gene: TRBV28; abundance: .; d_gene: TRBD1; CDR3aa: CASSRTGVGTDTQYF; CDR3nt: TGTGCCAGCAGTAGGACAGGGGTGGGCACAGATACGCAGTATTTT
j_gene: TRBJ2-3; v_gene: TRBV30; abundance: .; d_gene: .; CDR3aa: CAWSVFSSTDTQYF; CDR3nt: TGTGCCTGGAGTGTATTTTCTAGCACAGATACGCAGTATTTT
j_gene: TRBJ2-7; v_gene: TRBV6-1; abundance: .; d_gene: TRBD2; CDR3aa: CASRREGGPSYEQYF; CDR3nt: TGTGCCAGCAGGCGGGAGGGGGGCCCTTCCTACGAGCAGTACTTC
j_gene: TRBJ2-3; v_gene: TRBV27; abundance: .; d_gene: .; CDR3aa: CASSLRFGVEGHSTDTQYF; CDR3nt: TGTGCCAGCAGTTTGAGATTCGGGGTGGAAGGACATAGCACAGATACGCAGTATTTT
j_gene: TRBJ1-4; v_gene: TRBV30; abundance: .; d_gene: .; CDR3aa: CAWRGGLVEKLFF; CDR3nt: TGTGCCTGGAGGGGGGGGTTGGTTGAAAAACTGTTTTTT
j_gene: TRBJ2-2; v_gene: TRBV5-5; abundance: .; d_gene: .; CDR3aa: CASSLKLDGELFF; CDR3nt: TGTGCCAGCAGCTTGAAGTTGGACGGGGAGCTGTTTTTT
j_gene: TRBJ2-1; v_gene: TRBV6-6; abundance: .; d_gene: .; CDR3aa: CASSANEQFF; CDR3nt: TGTGCCAGCTCCGCCAATGAGCAGTTCTTC
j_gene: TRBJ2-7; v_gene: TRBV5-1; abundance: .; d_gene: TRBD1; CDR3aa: CASSLAEKDRGRALYEQYF; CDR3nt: TGCGCCAGCAGCTTGGCCGAAAAGGACAGGGGTAGGGCCCTCTACGAGCAGTACTTC
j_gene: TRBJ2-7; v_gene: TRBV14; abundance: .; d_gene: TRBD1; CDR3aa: CASSLLTGGPYEQYF; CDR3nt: TGTGCCAGCAGCCTCCTGACAGGGGGCCCCTACGAGCAGTACTTC
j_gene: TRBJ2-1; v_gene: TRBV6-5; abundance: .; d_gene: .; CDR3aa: CASSYGWTADNEQFF; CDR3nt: TGTGCCAGCAGTTACGGGTGGACAGCAGACAATGAGCAGTTCTTC
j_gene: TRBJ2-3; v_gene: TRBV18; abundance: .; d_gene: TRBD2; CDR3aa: CASSPLGLAGVQDTQYF; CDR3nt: TGTGCCAGCTCACCACTTGGACTAGCGGGAGTCCAAGATACGCAGTATTTT
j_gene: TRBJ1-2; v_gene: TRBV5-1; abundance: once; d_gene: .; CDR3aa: CASSSLTDYGYTF; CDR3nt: TGCGCCAGCAGCTCCCTTACGGATTATGGCTACACCTTC
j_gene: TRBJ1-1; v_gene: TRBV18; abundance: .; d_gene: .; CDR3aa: CASSQQGNTEAFF; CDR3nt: TGTGCCAGCTCACAACAGGGAAACACTGAAGCTTTCTTT
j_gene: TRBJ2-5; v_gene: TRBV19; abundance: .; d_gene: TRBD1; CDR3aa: CASSSTGKETQYF; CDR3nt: TGTGCCAGTAGTTCGACAGGGAAAGAGACCCAGTACTTC
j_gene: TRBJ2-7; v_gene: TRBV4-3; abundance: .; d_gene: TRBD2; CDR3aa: CASSQIWGGAGEQYF; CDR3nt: TGCGCCAGCAGCCAAATTTGGGGAGGGGCAGGGGAGCAGTACTTC
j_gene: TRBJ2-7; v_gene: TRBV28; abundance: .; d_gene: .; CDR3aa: CASSLWESDYEQYF; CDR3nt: TGTGCCAGCAGTTTATGGGAGTCGGACTACGAGCAGTACTTC
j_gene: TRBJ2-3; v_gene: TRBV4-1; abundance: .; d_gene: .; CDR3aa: CASSQGRQQDTDTQYF; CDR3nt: TGCGCCAGCAGCCAAGGAAGACAACAGGACACAGATACGCAGTATTTT
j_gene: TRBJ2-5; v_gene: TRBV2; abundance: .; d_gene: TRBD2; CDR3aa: CATSRSGGALRGETQYF; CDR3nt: TGTGCCACATCCAGGAGCGGGGGGGCCCTCCGAGGAGAGACCCAGTACTTC
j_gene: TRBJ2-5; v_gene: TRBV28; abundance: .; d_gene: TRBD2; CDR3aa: CASSRKRPGGRSETQYF; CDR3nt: TGTGCCAGCAGCCGCAAGCGACCGGGGGGGAGATCGGAGACCCAGTACTTC
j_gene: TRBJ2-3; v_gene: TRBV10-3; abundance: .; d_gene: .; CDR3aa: CAIKDGPWDTQYF; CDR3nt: TGTGCCATCAAGGACGGCCCCTGGGATACGCAGTATTTT
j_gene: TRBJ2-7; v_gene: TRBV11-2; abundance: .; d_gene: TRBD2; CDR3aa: CASSLGGPGLAHEQYF; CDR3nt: TGTGCCAGCAGCTTAGGAGGGCCGGGACTAGCCCACGAGCAGTACTTC
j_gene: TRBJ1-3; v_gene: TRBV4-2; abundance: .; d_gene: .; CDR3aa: CASSQDLTGRSGNTIYF; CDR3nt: TGTGCCAGCAGCCAAGACCTGACAGGACGCTCTGGAAACACCATATATTTT
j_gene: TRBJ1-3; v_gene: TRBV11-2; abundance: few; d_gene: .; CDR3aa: CASSPIPGNTIYF; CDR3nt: TGTGCCAGCAGCCCGATTCCTGGAAACACCATATATTTT
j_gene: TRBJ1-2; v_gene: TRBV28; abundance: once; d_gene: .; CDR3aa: CASSLDAGLHGYTF; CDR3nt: TGTGCCAGCAGTTTAGACGCGGGGTTGCATGGCTACACCTTC
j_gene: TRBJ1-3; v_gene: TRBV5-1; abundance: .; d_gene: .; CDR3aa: CASSSAGENTIYF; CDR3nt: TGCGCCAGCAGCTCCGCAGGGGAAAACACCATATATTTT
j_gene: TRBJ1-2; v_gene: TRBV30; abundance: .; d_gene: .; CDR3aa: CAWSRTGNYGYTF; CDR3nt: TGTGCCTGGAGTAGAACAGGGAACTATGGCTACACCTTC
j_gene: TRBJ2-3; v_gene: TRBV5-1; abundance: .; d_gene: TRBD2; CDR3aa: CASSLGLAGGDTQYF; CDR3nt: TGCGCCAGCAGCTTAGGACTAGCGGGGGGAGATACGCAGTATTTT
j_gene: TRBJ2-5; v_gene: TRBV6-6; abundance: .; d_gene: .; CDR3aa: CASSSGGAQETQYF; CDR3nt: TGTGCCAGCAGTTCGGGCGGGGCCCAAGAGACCCAGTACTTC
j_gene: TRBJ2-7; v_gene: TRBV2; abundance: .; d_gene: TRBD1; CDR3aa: CASSPGQGHSYEQYF; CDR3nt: TGTGCCAGCAGTCCGGGACAGGGCCACTCCTACGAGCAGTACTTC
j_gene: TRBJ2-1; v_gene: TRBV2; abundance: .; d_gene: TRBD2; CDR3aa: CASRAGTSGGPYNEQFF; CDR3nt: TGTGCCAGCAGGGCCGGGACTAGCGGGGGTCCCTACAATGAGCAGTTCTTC
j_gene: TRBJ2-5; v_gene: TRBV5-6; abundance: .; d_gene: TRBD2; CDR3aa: CASSSAGGRLLQETQYF; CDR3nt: TGTGCCAGCAGCTCCGCGGGGGGGCGGCTCCTCCAAGAGACCCAGTACTTC
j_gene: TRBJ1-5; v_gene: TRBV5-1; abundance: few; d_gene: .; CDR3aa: CASSFGGQYQPQHF; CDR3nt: TGCGCCAGCAGCTTTGGAGGACAGTATCAGCCCCAGCATTTT
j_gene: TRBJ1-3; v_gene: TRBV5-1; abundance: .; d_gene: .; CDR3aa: CASSSKRQGEGGNTIYF; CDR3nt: TGCGCCAGCAGCTCAAAAAGGCAGGGCGAAGGTGGAAACACCATATATTTT
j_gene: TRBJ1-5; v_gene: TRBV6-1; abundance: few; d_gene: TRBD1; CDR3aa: CASSGGQGNQPQHF; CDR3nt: TGTGCCAGCAGTGGGGGACAGGGGAATCAGCCCCAGCATTTT
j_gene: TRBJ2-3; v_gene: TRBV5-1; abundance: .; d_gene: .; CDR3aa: CASSLSRYTDTQYF; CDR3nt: TGCGCCAGCAGCTTGTCCCGATATACAGATACGCAGTATTTT
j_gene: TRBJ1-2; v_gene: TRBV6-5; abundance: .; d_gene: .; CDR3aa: CASSSGDYNYGYTF; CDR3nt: TGTGCCAGCAGTTCAGGGGATTACAACTATGGCTACACCTTC
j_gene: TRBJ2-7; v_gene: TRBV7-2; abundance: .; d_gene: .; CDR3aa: CASSLVGRSSYEQYF; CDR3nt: TGTGCCAGCAGCTTAGTGGGGAGGAGCTCCTACGAGCAGTACTTC
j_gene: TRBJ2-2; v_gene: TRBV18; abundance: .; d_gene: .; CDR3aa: CASSPKGRSGELFF; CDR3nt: TGTGCCAGCTCACCAAAGGGAAGGTCCGGGGAGCTGTTTTTT
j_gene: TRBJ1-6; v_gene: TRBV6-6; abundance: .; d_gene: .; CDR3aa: CASISGTQGSPLHF; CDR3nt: TGTGCCAGCATAAGCGGGACCCAGGGGTCACCCCTCCACTTT
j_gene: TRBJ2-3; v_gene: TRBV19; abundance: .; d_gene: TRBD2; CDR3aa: CASSIRAGADTQYF; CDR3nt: TGTGCCAGTAGTATAAGGGCGGGGGCAGATACGCAGTATTTT
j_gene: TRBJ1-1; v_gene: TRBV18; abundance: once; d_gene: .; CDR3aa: CASSPPENTEAFF; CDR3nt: TGTGCCAGCTCACCACCTGAAAACACTGAAGCTTTCTTT
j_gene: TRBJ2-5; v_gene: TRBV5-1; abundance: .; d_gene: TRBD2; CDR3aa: CASRGGLRELETQYF; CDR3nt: TGCGCCAGCAGGGGGGGACTGCGGGAGTTGGAGACCCAGTACTTC